This T cell receptor beta chain is drawn from a study of T-cell memory formation after mild COVID-19. Study as a whole: Clusters of TCRs were largely donor specific.

TCR alpha and TCR beta cDNA libraries carrying sample barcodes and UMIs were produced by 5'RACE using constant-segment primers. TCRdb reanalysed the 5' RACE reads using MiXCR and keeps one entry per CDR3 protein. The table has 40,000 to 60,000 distinct CDR3 sequences, roughly 12% seen once; the top ten hold around 26%. This clonotype has a handful of counts. The antigen is unknown. Study outcomes and limitations: Within pre-infection memory, some responding clones were found, suggesting cross-reactive memory joined.

The sample comprised PBMCs or a T cell subset sorted from them (not recorded which). This clonotype originated in a man between 18 and 29 years old who had mild COVID-19 (a few samples of this study predate the infection). Cell type and time point are not known.

The CDR3 loop reads CASSPPQGRDGYTF. CDR3 bases: TGTGCCAGCAGTCCTCCACAGGGGAGGGATGGCTACACCTTC. The chain employs TRBV12-3 or TRBV12-4 and TRBJ1-2; 7 bases fit TRBD1. The junction had 9 bases not matched to a gene; V was cut back by 5 bases and J by 6 bases. The CDR3 sequence is 14 residues long.